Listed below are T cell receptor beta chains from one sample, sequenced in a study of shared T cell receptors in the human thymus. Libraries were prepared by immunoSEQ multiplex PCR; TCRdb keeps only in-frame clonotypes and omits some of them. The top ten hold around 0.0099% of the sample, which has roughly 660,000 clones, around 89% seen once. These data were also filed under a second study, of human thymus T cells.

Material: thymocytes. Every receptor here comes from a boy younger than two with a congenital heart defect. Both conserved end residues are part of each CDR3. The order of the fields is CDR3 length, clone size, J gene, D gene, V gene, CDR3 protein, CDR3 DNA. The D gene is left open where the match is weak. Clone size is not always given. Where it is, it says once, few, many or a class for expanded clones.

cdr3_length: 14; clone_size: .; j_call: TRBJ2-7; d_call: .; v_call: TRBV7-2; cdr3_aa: CASSLSDYLYEQYF; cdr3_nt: TGTGCCAGCTCTTTATCGGACTACCTCTACGAGCAGTACTTC
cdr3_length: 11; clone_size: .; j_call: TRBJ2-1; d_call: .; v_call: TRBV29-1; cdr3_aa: CSVAEDNEQFF; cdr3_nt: TGCAGCGTCGCAGAGGACAATGAGCAGTTCTTC
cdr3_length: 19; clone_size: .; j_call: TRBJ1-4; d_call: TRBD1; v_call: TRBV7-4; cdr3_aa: CASSPTVQGARPTNEKLFF; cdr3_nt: TGTGCCAGCAGCCCGACTGTCCAGGGGGCCCGACCAACTAATGAAAAACTGTTTTTT
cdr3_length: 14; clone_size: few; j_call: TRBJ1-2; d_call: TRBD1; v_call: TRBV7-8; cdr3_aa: CASSPGQGHYGYTF; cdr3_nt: TGTGCCAGCAGCCCCGGACAGGGGCACTATGGCTACACCTTC
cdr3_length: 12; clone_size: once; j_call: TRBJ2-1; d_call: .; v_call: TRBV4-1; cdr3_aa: CASSHPRNEQFF; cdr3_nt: TGCGCCAGCAGCCACCCTAGGAATGAGCAGTTCTTC
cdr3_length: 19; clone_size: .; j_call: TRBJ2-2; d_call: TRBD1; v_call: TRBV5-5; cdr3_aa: CASSLNIDRGPRNTGELFF; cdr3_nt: TGTGCCAGCAGCTTGAATATCGACAGGGGGCCGAGGAACACCGGGGAGCTGTTTTTT
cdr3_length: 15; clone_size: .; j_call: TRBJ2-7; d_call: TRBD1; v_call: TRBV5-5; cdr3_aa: CASNRDDRGVYEQYF; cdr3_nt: TGTGCCAGCAACCGGGATGACAGGGGGGTCTACGAGCAGTACTTC
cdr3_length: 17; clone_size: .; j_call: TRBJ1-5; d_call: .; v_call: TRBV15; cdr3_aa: CATSRAWVTAGNQPQHF; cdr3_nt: TGTGCCACCAGCAGAGCCTGGGTGACAGCGGGGAACCAGCCCCAGCATTTT
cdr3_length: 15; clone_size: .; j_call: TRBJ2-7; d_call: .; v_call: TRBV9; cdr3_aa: CASSRTEGVSYEQYF; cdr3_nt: TGTGCCAGCAGCAGAACAGAGGGGGTCTCCTACGAGCAGTACTTC
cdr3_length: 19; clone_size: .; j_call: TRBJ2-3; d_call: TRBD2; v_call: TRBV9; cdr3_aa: CASSVEGGLAGGPPDTQYF; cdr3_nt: TGTGCCAGCAGCGTAGAGGGGGGACTAGCGGGAGGACCCCCAGATACGCAGTATTTT
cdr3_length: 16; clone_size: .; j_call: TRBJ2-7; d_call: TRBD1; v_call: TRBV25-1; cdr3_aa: CASSESWDRGTYEQYF; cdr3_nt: TGTGCCAGCAGTGAATCTTGGGACAGGGGGACCTACGAGCAGTACTTC